Listed here are 7 T cell receptor beta chains from one sample, sequenced in a study of blood T cell repertoires in COVID-19. Sequencing used immunoSEQ multiplex PCR; TCRdb keeps in-frame clones, though not all of them. The table has about 380,000 clones, around 92% seen once; the top ten hold more than 1%. The sample was peripheral blood. These TCRs come from a man aged 40-49 years with acute or convalescent COVID-19.

V is TRBV28 and J is TRBJ1-6, with D unclear. This CDR3 region has 14 residues. Germline CDR1 MDHEN, CDR2 SYDVKM. Trimming left V 6 bases short and J 8 bases short, with 14 bases between. The CDR3 coding sequence is TGTGCCAGCAGCCCCTCGTCTGCGGATTCACCCCTCCACTTT. Translation: CASSPSSADSPLHF.

This sequence joins TRBV6-4 and TRBJ1-2; a possible D gene is TRBD1 (6 bases). Deletions cut 6 bases from V and 4 bases from J, with 18 bases between. The germline V gene has CDR1 MRHNA and CDR2 SNTAGT. There are 15 residues in the CDR3. This chain's CDR3 is CASSPTLTGGYGYTF. The CDR3 DNA reads TGTGCCAGCAGCCCTACCCTGACAGGAGGCTATGGCTACACCTTC.

This sequence joins TRBV7-3 and TRBJ2-6; D is unclear. Germline V gene sequence: CDR1 SGHTA, CDR2 FQGTGA. This CDR3 region has 14 residues. The V end was cut by 5 bases, the J end by 4 bases, with 9 bases between. The CDR3 here is CASSNQAGANVLTF. The CDR3 DNA reads as TGTGCCAGCAGCAATCAGGCGGGGGCCAACGTCCTGACTTTC.

The chain joins TRBV5-4 to TRBJ1-2, with 9 bases lining up with TRBD1. The ends lost 3 bases at V and 2 bases at J; junction bases unmatched: 2. This CDR3 has 14 residues. Germline V gene lookup returns CDR1 SGHNT and CDR2 YYREEE (reference sequence). The chain's CDR3 is CASSSTGGNYGYTF. The CDR3 nucleotides are TGTGCCAGCAGCTCGACAGGGGGGAACTATGGCTACACCTTC.

CDR3 sequence: CASSEEREMAGELFF. As DNA, the CDR3 is TGTGCCAGCAGTGAGGAGCGGGAGATGGCCGGGGAGCTGTTTTTT. The chain joins TRBV25-1 to TRBJ2-2; 8 bases agree with TRBD2. V lost 3 bases and J lost 6; bases outside the gene matches: 6. There are 15 residues in the CDR3. Germline V gives CDR1 MGHDK, CDR2 SYGVNS. The variable domain in full, completed from reference TRBV25-1 and TRBJ2-2, reads EADIYQTPRYLVIGTGKKITLECSQTMGHDKMYWYQQDPGMELHLIHYSYGVNSTEKGDLSSESTVSRIRTEHFPLTLESARPSHTSQYLCASSEEREMAGELFFGEGSRLTVL.

This clone was observed a single time. V and J are TRBV27 and TRBJ2-1; D perhaps matches TRBD1 (5 bases). This CDR3 spans 13 amino acids. V was trimmed by 3 bases and J by 6 bases, leaving 9 bases between them. The V gene's germline CDR1 is MNHEY and CDR2 SMNVEV (reference sequence). CDR3 region: CASSFSGINEQFF. The CDR3 coding sequence is TGTGCCAGCAGTTTTTCAGGGATCAATGAGCAGTTCTTC.

J is TRBJ2-7 and V is TRBV28; maybe TRBD1 (5 bases). Between the trimmed V and J ends, which lost 9 bases and 3 bases, there was a span of 15 bases. Germline V gene data show CDR1 as MDHEN and CDR2 as SYDVKM. This CDR3 spans 13 amino acids. CDR3 protein: CASSNQGYYEQYF. CDR3 sequence (DNA): TGTGCCAGTAGTAACCAGGGCTACTACGAGCAGTACTTC.